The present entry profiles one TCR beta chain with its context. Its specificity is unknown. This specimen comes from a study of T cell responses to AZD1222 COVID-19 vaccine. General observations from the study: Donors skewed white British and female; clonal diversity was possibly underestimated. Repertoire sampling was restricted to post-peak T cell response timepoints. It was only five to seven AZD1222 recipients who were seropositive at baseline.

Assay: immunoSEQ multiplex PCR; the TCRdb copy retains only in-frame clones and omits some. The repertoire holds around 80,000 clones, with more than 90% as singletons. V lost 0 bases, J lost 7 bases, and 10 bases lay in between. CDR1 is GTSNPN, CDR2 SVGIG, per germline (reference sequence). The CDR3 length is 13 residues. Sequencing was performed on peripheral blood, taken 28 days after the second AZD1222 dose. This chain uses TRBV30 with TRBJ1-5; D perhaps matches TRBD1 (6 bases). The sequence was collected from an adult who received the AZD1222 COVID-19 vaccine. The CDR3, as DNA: TGTGCCTGGAGTGTACAGGGTCAGCAGCCCCAGCATTTT. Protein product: CAWSVQGQQPQHF.